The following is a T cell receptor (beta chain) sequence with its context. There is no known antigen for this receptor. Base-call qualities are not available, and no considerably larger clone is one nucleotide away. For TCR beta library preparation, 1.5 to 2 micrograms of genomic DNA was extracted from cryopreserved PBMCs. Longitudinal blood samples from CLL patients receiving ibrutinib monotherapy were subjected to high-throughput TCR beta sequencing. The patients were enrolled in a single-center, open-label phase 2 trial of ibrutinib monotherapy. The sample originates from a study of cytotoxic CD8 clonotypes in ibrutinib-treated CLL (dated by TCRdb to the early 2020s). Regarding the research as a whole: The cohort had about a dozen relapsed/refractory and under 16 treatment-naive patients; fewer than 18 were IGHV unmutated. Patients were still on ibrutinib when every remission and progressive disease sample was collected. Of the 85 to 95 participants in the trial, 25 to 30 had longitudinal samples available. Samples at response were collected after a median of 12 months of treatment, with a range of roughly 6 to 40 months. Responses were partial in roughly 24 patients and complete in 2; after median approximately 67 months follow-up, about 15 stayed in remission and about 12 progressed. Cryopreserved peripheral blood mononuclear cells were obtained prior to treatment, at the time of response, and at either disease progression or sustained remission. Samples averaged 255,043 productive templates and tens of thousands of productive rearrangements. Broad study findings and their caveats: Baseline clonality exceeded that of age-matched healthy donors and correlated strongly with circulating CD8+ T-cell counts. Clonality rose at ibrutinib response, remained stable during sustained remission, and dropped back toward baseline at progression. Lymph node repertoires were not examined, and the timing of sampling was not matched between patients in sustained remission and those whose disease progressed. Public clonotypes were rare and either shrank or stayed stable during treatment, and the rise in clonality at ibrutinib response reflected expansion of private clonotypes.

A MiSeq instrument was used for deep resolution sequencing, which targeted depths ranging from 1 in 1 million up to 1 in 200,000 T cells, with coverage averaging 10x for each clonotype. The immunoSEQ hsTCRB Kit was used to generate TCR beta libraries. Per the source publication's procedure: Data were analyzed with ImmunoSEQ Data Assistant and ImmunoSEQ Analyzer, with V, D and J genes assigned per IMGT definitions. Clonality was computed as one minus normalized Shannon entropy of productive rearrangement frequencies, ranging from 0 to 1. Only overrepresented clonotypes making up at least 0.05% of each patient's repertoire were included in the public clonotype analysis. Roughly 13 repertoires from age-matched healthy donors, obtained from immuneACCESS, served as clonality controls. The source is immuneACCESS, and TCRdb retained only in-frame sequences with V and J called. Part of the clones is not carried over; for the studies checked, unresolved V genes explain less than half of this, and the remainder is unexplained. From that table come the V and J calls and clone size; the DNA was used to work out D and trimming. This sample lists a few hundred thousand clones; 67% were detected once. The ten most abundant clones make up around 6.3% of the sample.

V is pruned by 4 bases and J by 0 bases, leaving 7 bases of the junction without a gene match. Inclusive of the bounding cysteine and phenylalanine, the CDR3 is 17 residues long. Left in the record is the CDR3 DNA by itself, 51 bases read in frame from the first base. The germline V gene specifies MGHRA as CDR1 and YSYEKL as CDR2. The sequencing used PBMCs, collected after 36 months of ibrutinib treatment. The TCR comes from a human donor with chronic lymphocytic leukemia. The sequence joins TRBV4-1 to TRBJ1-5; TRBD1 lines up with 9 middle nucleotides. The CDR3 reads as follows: CASSRRTGEDSNQPQHF. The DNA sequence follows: TGCGCCAGCAGCCGTCGGACAGGGGAAGATAGCAATCAGCCCCAGCATTTT.